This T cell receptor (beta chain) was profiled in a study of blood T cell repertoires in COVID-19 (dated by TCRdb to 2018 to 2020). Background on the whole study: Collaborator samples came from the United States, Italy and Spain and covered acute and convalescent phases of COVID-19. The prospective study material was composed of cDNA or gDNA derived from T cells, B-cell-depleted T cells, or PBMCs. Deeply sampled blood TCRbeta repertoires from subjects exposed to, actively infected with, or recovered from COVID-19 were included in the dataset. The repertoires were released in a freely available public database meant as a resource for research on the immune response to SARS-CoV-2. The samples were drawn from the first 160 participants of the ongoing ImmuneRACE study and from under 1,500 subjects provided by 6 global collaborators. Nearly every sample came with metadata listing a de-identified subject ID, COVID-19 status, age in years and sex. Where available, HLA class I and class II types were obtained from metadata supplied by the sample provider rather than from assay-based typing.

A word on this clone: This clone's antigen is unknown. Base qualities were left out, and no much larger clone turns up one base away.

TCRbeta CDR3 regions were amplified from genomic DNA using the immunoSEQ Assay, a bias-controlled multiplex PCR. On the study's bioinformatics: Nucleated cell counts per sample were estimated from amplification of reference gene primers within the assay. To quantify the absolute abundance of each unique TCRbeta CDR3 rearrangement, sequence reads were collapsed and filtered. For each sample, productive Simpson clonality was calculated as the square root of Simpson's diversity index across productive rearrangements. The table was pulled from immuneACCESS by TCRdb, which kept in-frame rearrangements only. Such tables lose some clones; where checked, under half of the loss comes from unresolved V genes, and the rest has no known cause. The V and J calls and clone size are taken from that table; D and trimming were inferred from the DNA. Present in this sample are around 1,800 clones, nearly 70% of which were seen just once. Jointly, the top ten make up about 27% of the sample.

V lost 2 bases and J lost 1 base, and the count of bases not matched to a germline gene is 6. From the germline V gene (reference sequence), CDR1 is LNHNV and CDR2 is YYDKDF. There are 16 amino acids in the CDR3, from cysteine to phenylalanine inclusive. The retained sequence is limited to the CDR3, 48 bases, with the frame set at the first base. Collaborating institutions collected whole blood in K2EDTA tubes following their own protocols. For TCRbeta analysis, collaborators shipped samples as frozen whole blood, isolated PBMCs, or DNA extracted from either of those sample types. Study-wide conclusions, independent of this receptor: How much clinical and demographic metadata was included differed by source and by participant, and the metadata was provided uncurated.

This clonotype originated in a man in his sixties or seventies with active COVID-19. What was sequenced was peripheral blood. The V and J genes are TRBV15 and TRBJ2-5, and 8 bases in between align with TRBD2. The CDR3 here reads CATSRRETSGQETQYF. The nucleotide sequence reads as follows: TGTGCCACCAGCAGACGGGAAACTAGCGGCCAAGAGACCCAGTACTTC. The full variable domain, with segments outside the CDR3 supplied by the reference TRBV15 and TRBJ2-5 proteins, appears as DAMVIQNPRYQVTQFGKPVTLSCSQTLNHNVMYWYQQKSSQAPKLLFHYYDKDFNNEADTPDNFQSRRPNTSFCFLDIRSPGLGDTAMYLCATSRRETSGQETQYFGPGTRLLVL.